These 32 T cell receptor beta chains share one sample of origin, sequenced in a study of Graves' ophthalmopathy and Graves' hyperthyroidism. The authors amplified TCR beta CDR3 regions, and they did so from RNA transcripts for repertoire sequencing. HTBI primers were employed in first-round RT-PCR, then a second-round multiplex PCR followed. TCRdb fed the multiplex PCR reads into MiXCR, producing one record per CDR3 protein. Among roughly 480,000 distinct CDR3 sequences, 14% were seen once, and the ten largest hold more than 8.5%. The sample consisted of blood. These receptor sequences come from a woman aged 25 to 39 with Graves' ophthalmopathy.

Of note for this clonotype: This may arise from a read error, as a much more abundant clone is one base away. This chain connects TRBV12-3 or TRBV12-4 to TRBJ1-6; TRBD1 is a possible D gene (5 bases). CDR3 length equals 14 residues. DNA of the CDR3: TGTGCCAGCAGAACGGGGGGGATCAGTTCACACCTCCACTTT. Protein: CASRTGGISSHLHF.

This clonotype was found many times. The chain links TRBV5-1 to TRBJ2-6, with TRBD1 identical over 7 bases. The V segment lost 4 bases and the J segment 2 bases; nucleotides outside the gene matches: 6. The CDR3 loop spans 16 amino acids. Germline V gene lookup returns CDR1 SGHRS and CDR2 YFSETQ. CDR3 bases: TGCGCCAGCAGCCTCCTCACAGGGGCTGGGGCCAACGTCCTGACTTTC. Translated: CASSLLTGAGANVLTF.

This clonotype was seen ten or more times. The chain carries TRBV12-3 or TRBV12-4 and TRBJ2-2; D is possibly TRBD1 (5 bases). CDR3 length: 13 residues. Trimming removed 5 bases at V and 5 bases at J, with 9 bases between. CDR3 bases: TGTGCCAGCAGTCTCAGGGCTACCGGGGAGCTGTTTTTT. Protein product: CASSLRATGELFF.

This clonotype has at least ten counts. The chain has TRBV27 and TRBJ1-1; TRBD1 matches 9 bases. Looked up from germline, CDR1 is MNHEY and CDR2 is SMNVEV (reference sequence). There are 15 residues in the CDR3. After removal of 5 bases from V and 1 base from J, the junction contained 5 bases not matched to a gene. The CDR3: CASSHGQGTNTEAFF. The DNA for the CDR3 is TGTGCCAGCAGTCACGGACAGGGGACGAACACTGAAGCTTTCTTT.

V gene TRBV7-8 combines with J gene TRBJ2-7, with D uncertain. The CDR3 loop spans 17 amino acids. V lost 4 bases and J lost 0, with 19 bases in between. Germline V gene data show CDR1 as SGHVS and CDR2 as FQNEAQ. Written as DNA, the CDR3 is TGTGCCAGCAGCTCCCCTGGGGTGGCCCGTAGCTCCTACGAGCAGTACTTC. It is translated as CASSSPGVARSSYEQYF. Using reference TRBV7-8 and TRBJ2-7 for the parts outside the CDR3, the full variable domain is GAGVSQSPRYKVAKRGQDVALRCDPISGHVSLFWYQQALGQGPEFLTYFQNEAQLDKSGLPSDRFFAERPEGSVSTLKIQRTQQEDSAVYLCASSSPGVARSSYEQYFGPGTRLTVT.

This clonotype was recorded many times. This chain links TRBV5-1 with TRBJ2-5; unclear D gene. V was trimmed by 2 bases and J by 0 bases, leaving 11 bases between them. The CDR3 covers 15 residues. CDR1 is SGHRS, CDR2 YFSETQ, per germline. The DNA of the CDR3 is TGCGCCAGCAGCTTCTCGAGTCCGTACCAAGAGACCCAGTACTTC. Protein sequence: CASSFSSPYQETQYF.

The chain recombines TRBV2 with TRBJ2-6, with D unclear. Germline CDR1 and CDR2: SNHLY and FYNNEI. The CDR3 sequence is 13 residues long. The ends were cut back, 5 bases at V and 3 bases at J, with 5 bases in the middle. The DNA of the CDR3 is TGTGCCAGCAGTCCAGATGGGGCCAACGTCCTGACTTTC. Translation: CASSPDGANVLTF.

This clonotype was seen ten or more times. This sequence joins TRBV11-2 and TRBJ2-2; D is unclear. V gave up 2 bases and J gave up 4 bases, with 20 bases separating them. CDR3 length equals 18 residues. Germline loops: CDR1 SGHAT, CDR2 FQNNGV. CDR3 region: CASSLYTNPRFGTGELFF. DNA of the CDR3: TGTGCCAGCAGCTTATACACTAACCCCCGTTTCGGCACCGGGGAGCTGTTTTTT.

In its sample, this clonotype was seen many times. This chain connects TRBV6-2 or TRBV6-3 to TRBJ1-3; D not certain. Trimming stripped 2 bases from V and 0 bases from J, with 8 bases between. The CDR3 runs 15 residues. CDR1 MNHEY and CDR2 SVGEGT come from the germline V gene. DNA of the CDR3: TGTGCCAGCAGTTACCGCAGGATCTCTGGAAACACCATATATTTT. Translating gives CASSYRRISGNTIYF.

This clonotype was counted between two and nine times. The V and J genes are TRBV7-9 and TRBJ2-2; D remains ambiguous. Trimming cost V 1 base and J 3 bases, with 6 bases left between them. CDR3 length: 14 residues. The germline V gene has CDR1 SEHNR and CDR2 FQNEAQ (reference sequence). The CDR3 bases are TGTGCCAGCAGCTTAGTCTCTTACACCGGGGAGCTGTTTTTT. Amino acids: CASSLVSYTGELFF.

There are a few counts of this clonotype. The CDR3 region is CASTFETYEQYF. The CDR3 DNA is TGTGCCAGCACCTTCGAAACCTACGAGCAGTACTTC. V gene TRBV6-1 combines with J gene TRBJ2-7, with D unclear. Per the germline V gene, CDR1 is MNHNS and CDR2 is SASEGT. V dropped 7 bases and J dropped 2 bases, with 9 bases sitting between them. The CDR3 sequence is 12 residues long.

This clonotype has just one count. The DNA for the CDR3 is TGTGCCAGCAGCCAAGACACGTATGGCTACACCTTC. Amino acid sequence: CASSQDTYGYTF. The genes are TRBV7-9 and TRBJ1-2, with D unresolved. This CDR3 spans 12 amino acids. Trimming cost V 5 bases and J 5 bases, with 9 bases left between them. The germline V gene encodes CDR1 SEHNR and CDR2 FQNEAQ (reference sequence). Using reference TRBV7-9 and TRBJ1-2 for the parts outside the CDR3, the full variable domain is DTGVSQNPRHKITKRGQNVTFRCDPISEHNRLYWYRQTLGQGPEFLTYFQNEAQLEKSRLLSDRFSAERPKGSFSTLEIQRTEQGDSAMYLCASSQDTYGYTFGSGTRLTVV.

At least ten counts were recorded for this clonotype. The CDR3 region has the DNA TGCGCCAGCAGGGACGATCAGGGCTATGGCTACACCTTC. Translating it yields CASRDDQGYGYTF. The chain uses TRBV5-1 and TRBJ1-2; TRBD1 is a possible D gene (5 bases). CDR1 and CDR2 (germline): SGHRS, YFSETQ. Trimming cost V 5 bases and J 4 bases, with 12 bases left between them. This CDR3 has 13 amino acids.

In this sample, this clonotype turned up many times. The gene calls are TRBV28 and TRBJ2-7, with D tentatively TRBD2 (6 bases). V lost 2 bases, J lost 3 bases, and 14 bases lay in between. The CDR3 spans 15 residues. The germline V gene has CDR1 MDHEN and CDR2 SYDVKM. The CDR3 nucleotides are TGTGCCAGCAGTTTACGTGGACTATTACGCTACGAGCAGTACTTC. Translation: CASSLRGLLRYEQYF.

This clonotype was detected only a few times. V and J are TRBV5-1 and TRBJ1-6, with TRBD1 as a possible D gene (5 bases). Germline CDR1 SGHRS, CDR2 YFSETQ. V lost 0 bases and J lost 10, with 11 bases in between. The CDR3 totals 14 residues. CDR3 in amino acids: CASSLEKGRSPLHF. CDR3 nucleotide sequence: TGCGCCAGCAGCTTGGAAAAGGGACGGTCACCCCTCCACTTT. The variable domain in full, with the rest retrieved from reference TRBV5-1 and TRBJ1-6, is KAGVTQTPRYLIKTRGQQVTLSCSPISGHRSVSWYQQTPGQGLQFLFEYFSETQRNKGNFPGRFSGRQFSNSRSEMNVSTLELGDSALYLCASSLEKGRSPLHFGNGTRLTVT.

The sample holds many counts of this clonotype. This chain joins TRBV19 and TRBJ2-2; 8 bases align to TRBD2. This CDR3 spans 14 amino acids. V dropped 6 bases and J dropped 6; count of bases not matched to a gene: 6. Germline CDR1 LNHDA, CDR2 SQIVND (reference sequence). The CDR3 nucleotides read TGTGCCAGTAGCGGGAGGGCCTTAGCCGGGGAGCTGTTTTTT. This translates into CASSGRALAGELFF.

This clonotype showed up many times. The gene calls are TRBV13 and TRBJ2-7; the D is unclear. The CDR3 consists of 14 residues. The germline CDR1 and CDR2 sequences are PRHDT and FYEKMQ (reference sequence). Trimming took 4 bases from V and 0 from J, leaving 10 bases between them. Here the CDR3 DNA reads TGTGCCAGCAGCTCCCGACCGCACTCCTACGAGCAGTACTTC. Amino acids: CASSSRPHSYEQYF.

This clonotype was seen ten or more times. V gene TRBV19 combines with J gene TRBJ2-2; 7 bases line up with TRBD1. The length of the CDR3 is 14 residues. Germline trimming cut 6 bases from V and 1 base from J; bases unmatched to any gene: 2. In germline, CDR1 is LNHDA, CDR2 SQIVND (reference sequence). The CDR3 bases are TGTGCCAGTAGGCAGGGGGTGAACACCGGGGAGCTGTTTTTT. Protein sequence: CASRQGVNTGELFF.

Many counts were recorded for this clonotype. The chain combines TRBV14 with TRBJ2-5; unclear D gene. The CDR3 consists of 12 residues. Germline assignment: CDR1 SGHDN and CDR2 FVKESK. With 0 bases removed from V and 4 bases from J, the gap between germline ends came to 3 bases. CDR3 residues: CASSQDPETQYF. In DNA form, the CDR3 reads TGTGCCAGCAGCCAAGATCCAGAGACCCAGTACTTC.

This clonotype appeared many times. J is TRBJ2-7 and V is TRBV11-2; possible D gene TRBD2, 5 bases. Deletions cut 1 base from V and 6 bases from J, with 16 bases between. Germline assignment: CDR1 SGHAT and CDR2 FQNNGV. The CDR3 contains 15 residues. The CDR3 DNA is TGTGCCAGCAGCTTAGTGAGGGCCGCCGTGAGCGAGCAGTACTTC. Translating gives CASSLVRAAVSEQYF.

The table lists this clonotype with many counts. The CDR3 DNA follows: TGTGCCAGCAGTTCTCGGACGTGGGTAGAGACCCAGTACTTC. It is translated as CASSSRTWVETQYF. This chain joins TRBV28 and TRBJ2-5, with D unresolved. CDR1 MDHEN and CDR2 SYDVKM come from the germline V gene. V lost 4 bases and J 4 bases, leaving 13 bases between the germline ends. The CDR3 has 14 residues. The variable domain in full, with the rest retrieved from reference TRBV28 and TRBJ2-5, is DVKVTQSSRYLVKRTGEKVFLECVQDMDHENMFWYRQDPGLGLRLIYFSYDVKMKEKGDIPEGYSVSREKKERFSLILESASTNQTSMYLCASSSRTWVETQYFGPGTRLLVL.

The gene calls are TRBV20-1 and TRBJ1-1; 8 nucleotides align to TRBD1. The trim removed 2 bases at V and 6 bases at J, leaving 8 bases unmatched. Germline values: CDR1 DFQATT, CDR2 SNEGSKA (reference sequence). The CDR3 covers 14 residues. The CDR3 region has the DNA TGCAGTGCTAGACCACCCCAGGGGGCCGCTGAAGCTTTCTTT. Its translation is CSARPPQGAAEAFF.

This clonotype was observed at least ten times. The chain couples TRBV20-1 to TRBJ1-2; TRBD1 matches at 9 bases. Trimming cost V 2 bases and J 2 bases; bases outside gene matches: 3. CDR3 size: 14 residues. CDR1 is DFQATT, CDR2 SNEGSKA, per germline (reference sequence). The CDR3 region is CSARRTGENYGYTF. In DNA, the CDR3 is TGCAGTGCTAGAAGGACAGGGGAAAACTATGGCTACACCTTC.

This clonotype was seen many times. The rearrangement uses TRBV28 and TRBJ1-2, with D maybe TRBD1 (6 bases). The germline V gene has CDR1 MDHEN and CDR2 SYDVKM. V dropped 6 bases and J dropped 14 bases, with 16 bases sitting between them. The CDR3 extends over 11 amino acids. The CDR3 DNA sequence: TGTGCCAGCAGCTGGGGGGACATGTGGACCTTC. This encodes CASSWGDMWTF.

This clonotype appeared many times. V and J are TRBV12-3 or TRBV12-4 and TRBJ2-2, with TRBD2 matching 11 bases. The CDR3 length is 15 residues. Unmatched junction bases numbered 5, after V lost 3 bases and J lost 8 bases. CDR3 loop: CASSFSSGGPGELFF. The CDR3 coding sequence is TGTGCCAGCAGTTTCTCTAGCGGGGGGCCAGGGGAGCTGTTTTTT.

This clonotype was counted many times. V usage is TRBV5-1 and J usage is TRBJ2-7; 9 positions match TRBD1. Losses at the gene ends were 3 bases for V and 2 bases for J; bases not matched to a gene: 6. This CDR3 has 15 amino acids. Looked up from germline, CDR1 is SGHRS and CDR2 is YFSETQ. Written as DNA, the CDR3 is TGCGCCAGCAGCTCCACCGGGACAGGGCCCTACGAGCAGTACTTC. Translated, it gives CASSSTGTGPYEQYF.

In this sample, this clonotype turned up many times. The chain employs TRBV6-4 and TRBJ1-1; D uncertain. V lost 4 bases and J lost 7, with 13 bases in between. The CDR3 sequence is 13 residues long. Germline CDR1 MRHNA, CDR2 SNTAGT. CDR3 DNA sequence: TGTGCCAGCAGTGCTCGACAAGAGAGTGAAGCTTTCTTT. Translating it yields CASSARQESEAFF.

This clonotype was seen a few times. The genes are TRBV25-1 and TRBJ2-7; D is perhaps TRBD1 (6 bases). CDR1 is MGHDK, CDR2 SYGVNS, per germline. The CDR3 consists of 13 residues. V lost 3 bases, J lost 4 bases, and 10 bases lay in between. CDR3 residues: CASSEGARYEQYF. DNA of the CDR3: TGTGCCAGCAGTGAGGGGGCGAGGTACGAGCAGTACTTC.

This clonotype was observed at least ten times. J is TRBJ1-5 and V is TRBV6-5; no clear D gene. V lost 6 bases, J lost 3 bases, and 18 bases lay in between. Germline V gene sequence: CDR1 MNHEY, CDR2 SVGAGI. The CDR3 has 16 residues. The DNA for the CDR3 is TGTGCCAGCAGACTCTCCCCTAGTGGCTCCAATCAGCCCCAGCATTTT. Translating it yields CASRLSPSGSNQPQHF.

At least ten counts were recorded for this clonotype. The J gene is TRBJ2-5, the V gene TRBV9; TRBD1 aligns across 7 bases. Germline loops: CDR1 SGDLS, CDR2 YYNGEE. With 3 bases clipped from V and 2 bases from J, the junction kept 4 bases outside the gene matches. The CDR3 covers 14 residues. The CDR3 spells CASSARGQQETQYF. CDR3 DNA sequence: TGTGCCAGCAGCGCCCGGGGACAGCAAGAGACCCAGTACTTC.

This clonotype was picked up many times. This chain uses TRBV6-1 with TRBJ2-7; D is possibly TRBD2 (6 bases). The CDR3 contains 14 residues. Trimming took 2 bases from V and 3 from J, leaving 11 bases between them. CDR1 is MNHNS, CDR2 SASEGT, per germline. CDR3 sequence reads: CASSEITGSYEQYF. The DNA of the CDR3 is TGTGCCAGCAGTGAAATAACCGGGAGCTACGAGCAGTACTTC.

This clonotype has at least ten counts. The chain couples TRBV29-1 to TRBJ2-7; a weak D match, TRBD2 (6 bases). V was clipped by 6 bases and J by 2 bases, with 17 bases between them. This CDR3 has 14 residues. Germline loops: CDR1 SQVTM, CDR2 ANQGSEA. The CDR3 bases are TGCAGCGTAGAGCTTAGCGGATCGACCTACGAGCAGTACTTC. Its protein product is CSVELSGSTYEQYF.